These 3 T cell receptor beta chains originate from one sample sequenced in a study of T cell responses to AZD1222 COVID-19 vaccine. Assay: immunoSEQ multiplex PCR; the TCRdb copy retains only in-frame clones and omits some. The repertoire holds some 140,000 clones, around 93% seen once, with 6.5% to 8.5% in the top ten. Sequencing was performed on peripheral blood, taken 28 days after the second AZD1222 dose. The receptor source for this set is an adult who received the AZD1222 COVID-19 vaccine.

The DNA for the CDR3 is TGTGCCTTTCAATCCCAGGGCAGCAATCAGCCCCAGCATTTT. Protein: CAFQSQGSNQPQHF. This chain connects TRBV5-4 to TRBJ1-5; D possibly corresponds to TRBD1 (5 bases). CDR3 length equals 14 residues. CDR1 and CDR2 (germline): SGHNT, YYREEE (reference sequence). The ends were cut back, 10 bases at V and 1 base at J, with 15 bases in the middle.

The DNA of the CDR3 is TGTGCCAGCAGCCCATTATGGACGTCTGGAAACACCATATATTTT. It specifies CASSPLWTSGNTIYF. This chain links TRBV7-9 with TRBJ1-3; no definite D call. Deletions cut 5 bases from V and 1 base from J, with 12 bases between. Germline V gene sequence: CDR1 SEHNR, CDR2 FQNEAQ (reference sequence). The CDR3 extends over 15 amino acids.

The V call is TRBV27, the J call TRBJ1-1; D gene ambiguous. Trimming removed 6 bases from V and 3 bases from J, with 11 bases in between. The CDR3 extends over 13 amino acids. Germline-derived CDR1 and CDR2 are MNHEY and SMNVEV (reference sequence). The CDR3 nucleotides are TGTGCCAGCAGCCGCTGGGCCCACACTGAAGCTTTCTTT. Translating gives CASSRWAHTEAFF.